The 3 T cell receptor beta chains below come from one sample, sequenced in a study of human T cells and chemical hapten exposure. MiXCR, applied by TCRdb to the RACE reads, yields one record per CDR3 protein. The table shows 50,000 or so distinct CDR3 sequences, with about 4.5% occurring only once. Described time point: healthy volunteer bleed at 2 weeks. Before extraction, the whole blood was not fractionated, and total RNA was taken from it. Sequenced material: whole blood. The receptors come from a human donor in good health. Some clones in this sample may be carry-over from other donors' samples.

At least ten counts were recorded for this clonotype. The chain recombines TRBV27 with TRBJ1-2; unclear D gene. V lost 5 bases and J 1 base, leaving 2 bases between the germline ends. Germline V gene sequence: CDR1 MNHEY, CDR2 SMNVEV (reference sequence). This CDR3 has 11 residues. CDR3 protein: CASSINYGYTF. CDR3 coding DNA: TGTGCCAGCAGTATTAACTATGGCTACACCTTC.

This clonotype turned up a few times. V usage is TRBV6-5 and J usage is TRBJ1-2; 7 nucleotides match TRBD1. V lost 5 bases to trimming and J lost 7 bases; unmatched junction nucleotides: 4. The germline gives CDR1 MNHEY, CDR2 SVGAGI. CDR3 length equals 12 residues. DNA for the CDR3: TGTGCCAGCAGTGCTGACAGGGCTGGCTACACCTTC. Translation: CASSADRAGYTF.

This clonotype was detected ten times or more. The CDR3 region is CASSYSNRGLLKAFF. CDR3 coding DNA: TGTGCCAGCAGTTACTCGAACAGGGGGCTTTTAAAAGCTTTCTTT. The V and J genes are TRBV6-5 and TRBJ1-1, with 9 bases identical to TRBD1. With 0 bases clipped from V and 9 bases from J, the junction kept 8 bases outside the gene matches. Per the germline V gene, CDR1 is MNHEY and CDR2 is SVGAGI. There are 15 residues in the CDR3.